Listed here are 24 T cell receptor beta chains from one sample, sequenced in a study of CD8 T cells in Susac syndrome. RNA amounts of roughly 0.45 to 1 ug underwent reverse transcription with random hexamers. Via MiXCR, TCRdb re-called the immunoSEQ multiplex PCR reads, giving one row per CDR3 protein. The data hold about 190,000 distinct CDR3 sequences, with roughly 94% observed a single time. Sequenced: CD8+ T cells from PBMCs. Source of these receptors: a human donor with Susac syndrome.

The CDR3 loop is CASSYEGGPENIQYF. Written as DNA, the CDR3 is TGTGCCAGCAGTTACGAGGGAGGGCCAGAAAACATTCAGTACTTC. The chain is built from TRBV6-5 and TRBJ2-4; TRBD2 agrees at 7 bases. The CDR3 length is 15 residues. Germline CDR1 MNHEY, CDR2 SVGAGI. Trimming removed 2 bases from V and 5 bases from J; junction bases left unmatched: 6.

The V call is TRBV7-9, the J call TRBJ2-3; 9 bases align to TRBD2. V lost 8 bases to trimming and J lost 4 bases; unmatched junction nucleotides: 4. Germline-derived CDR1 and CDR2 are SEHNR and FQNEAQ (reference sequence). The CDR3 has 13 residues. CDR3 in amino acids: CASGLARADTQYF. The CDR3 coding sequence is TGTGCCAGCGGACTAGCGAGGGCAGATACGCAGTATTTT. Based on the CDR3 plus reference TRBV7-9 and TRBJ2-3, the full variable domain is DTGVSQNPRHKITKRGQNVTFRCDPISEHNRLYWYRQTLGQGPEFLTYFQNEAQLEKSRLLSDRFSAERPKGSFSTLEIQRTEQGDSAMYLCASGLARADTQYFGPGTRLTVL.

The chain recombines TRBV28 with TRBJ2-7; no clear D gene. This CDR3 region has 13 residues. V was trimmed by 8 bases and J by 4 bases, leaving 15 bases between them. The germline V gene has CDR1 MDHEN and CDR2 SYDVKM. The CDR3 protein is CASHFGPSYEQYF. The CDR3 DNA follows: TGTGCCAGCCATTTCGGGCCATCATACGAGCAGTACTTC. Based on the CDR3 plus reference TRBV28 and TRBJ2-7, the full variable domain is DVKVTQSSRYLVKRTGEKVFLECVQDMDHENMFWYRQDPGLGLRLIYFSYDVKMKEKGDIPEGYSVSREKKERFSLILESASTNQTSMYLCASHFGPSYEQYFGPGTRLTVT.

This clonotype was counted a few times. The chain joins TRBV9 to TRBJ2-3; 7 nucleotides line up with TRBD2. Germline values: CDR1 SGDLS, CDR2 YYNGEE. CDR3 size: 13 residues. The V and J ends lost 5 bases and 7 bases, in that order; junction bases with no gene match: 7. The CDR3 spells CASRGGSGNTQYF. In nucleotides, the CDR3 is TGTGCCAGCAGGGGCGGGAGTGGTAATACGCAGTATTTT.

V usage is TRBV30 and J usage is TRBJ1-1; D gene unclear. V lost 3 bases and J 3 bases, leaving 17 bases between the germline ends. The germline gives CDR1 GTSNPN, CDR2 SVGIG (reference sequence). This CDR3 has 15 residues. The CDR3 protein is CAWRPTMRRDTEAFF. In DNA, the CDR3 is TGTGCCTGGAGGCCCACAATGCGGCGGGACACTGAAGCTTTCTTT.

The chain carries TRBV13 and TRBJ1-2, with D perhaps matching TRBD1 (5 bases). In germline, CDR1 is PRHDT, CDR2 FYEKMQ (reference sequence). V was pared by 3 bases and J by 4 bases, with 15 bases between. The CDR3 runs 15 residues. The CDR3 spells CASSLSLRDPYGYTF. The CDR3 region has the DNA TGTGCCAGCAGCTTGTCACTCAGGGATCCCTATGGCTACACCTTC.

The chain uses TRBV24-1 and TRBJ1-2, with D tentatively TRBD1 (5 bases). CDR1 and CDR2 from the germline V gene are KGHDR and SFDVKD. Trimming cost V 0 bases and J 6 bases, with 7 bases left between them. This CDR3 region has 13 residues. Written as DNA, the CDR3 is TGTGCCACCAGTGATTTGCAGGGAGATGGCTACACCTTC. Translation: CATSDLQGDGYTF.

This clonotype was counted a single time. The CDR3 sequence: CASSQEQDGHEQYF. The DNA of the CDR3 is TGTGCCAGCAGCCAGGAACAAGATGGGCACGAGCAGTACTTC. The genes are TRBV3-1 and TRBJ2-7; D ambiguous. The CDR3 sequence is 14 residues long. CDR1 and CDR2 (germline): LGHDT, YNNKEL (reference sequence). Trimming took 3 bases from V and 5 from J, leaving 14 bases between them.

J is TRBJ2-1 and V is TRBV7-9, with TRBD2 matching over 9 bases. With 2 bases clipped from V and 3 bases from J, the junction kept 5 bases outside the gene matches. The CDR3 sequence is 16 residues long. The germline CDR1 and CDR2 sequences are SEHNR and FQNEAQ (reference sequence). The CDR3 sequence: CASSLWLAGDYNEQFF. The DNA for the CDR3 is TGTGCCAGCAGCTTATGGTTAGCGGGAGACTACAATGAGCAGTTCTTC.

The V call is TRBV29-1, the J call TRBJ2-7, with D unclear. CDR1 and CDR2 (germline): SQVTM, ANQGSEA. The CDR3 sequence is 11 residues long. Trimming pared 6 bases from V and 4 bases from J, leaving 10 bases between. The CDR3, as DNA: TGCAGCGTCGGTATCTCGTACGAGCAGTACTTC. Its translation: CSVGISYEQYF.

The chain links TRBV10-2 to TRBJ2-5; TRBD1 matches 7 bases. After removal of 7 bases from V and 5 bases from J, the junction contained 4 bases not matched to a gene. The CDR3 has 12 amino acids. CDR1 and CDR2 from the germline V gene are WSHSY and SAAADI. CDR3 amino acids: CASKQGSETQYF. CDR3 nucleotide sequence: TGCGCCAGCAAACAGGGGAGTGAGACCCAGTACTTC.

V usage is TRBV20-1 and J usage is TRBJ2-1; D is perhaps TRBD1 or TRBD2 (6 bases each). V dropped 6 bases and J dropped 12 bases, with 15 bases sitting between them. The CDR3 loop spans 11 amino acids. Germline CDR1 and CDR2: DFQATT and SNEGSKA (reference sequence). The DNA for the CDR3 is TGCAGTGCCATAGGGGGGCCTCTGCAGTTCTTC. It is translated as CSAIGGPLQFF.

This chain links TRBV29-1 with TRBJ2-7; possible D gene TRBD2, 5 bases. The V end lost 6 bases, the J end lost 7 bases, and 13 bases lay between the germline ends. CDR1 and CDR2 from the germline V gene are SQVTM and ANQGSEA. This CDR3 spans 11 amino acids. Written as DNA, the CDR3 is TGCAGCGTCGAGGGTGCACGGGAGCAGTACTTC. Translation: CSVEGAREQYF.

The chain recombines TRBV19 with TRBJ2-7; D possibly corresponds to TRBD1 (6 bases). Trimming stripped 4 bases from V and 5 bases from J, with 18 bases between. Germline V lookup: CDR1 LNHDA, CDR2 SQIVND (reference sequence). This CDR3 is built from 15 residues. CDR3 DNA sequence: TGTGCCAGTAGTACCCGAAGGGGGATATCCGACGAGCAGTACTTC. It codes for CASSTRRGISDEQYF. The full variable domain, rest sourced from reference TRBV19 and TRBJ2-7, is DGGITQSPKYLFRKEGQNVTLSCEQNLNHDAMYWYRQDPGQGLRLIYYSQIVNDFQKGDIAEGYSVSREKKESFPLTVTSAQKNPTAFYLCASSTRRGISDEQYFGPGTRLTVT.

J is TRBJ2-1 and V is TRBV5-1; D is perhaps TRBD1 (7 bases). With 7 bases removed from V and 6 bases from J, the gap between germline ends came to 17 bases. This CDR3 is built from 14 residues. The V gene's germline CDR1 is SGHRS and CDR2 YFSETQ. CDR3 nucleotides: TGCGCCAGCTTTCAGGAGGGGGCGGTCAATGAGCAGTTCTTC. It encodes CASFQEGAVNEQFF. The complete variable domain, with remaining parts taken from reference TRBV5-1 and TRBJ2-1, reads KAGVTQTPRYLIKTRGQQVTLSCSPISGHRSVSWYQQTPGQGLQFLFEYFSETQRNKGNFPGRFSGRQFSNSRSEMNVSTLELGDSALYLCASFQEGAVNEQFFGPGTRLTVL.

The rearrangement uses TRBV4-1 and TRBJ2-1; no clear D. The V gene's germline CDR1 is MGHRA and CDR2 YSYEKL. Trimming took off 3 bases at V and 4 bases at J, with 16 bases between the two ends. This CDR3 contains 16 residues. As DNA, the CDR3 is TGCGCCAGCAGCCAGCGCATCATGTCCCCTTACAATGAGCAGTTCTTC. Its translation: CASSQRIMSPYNEQFF.

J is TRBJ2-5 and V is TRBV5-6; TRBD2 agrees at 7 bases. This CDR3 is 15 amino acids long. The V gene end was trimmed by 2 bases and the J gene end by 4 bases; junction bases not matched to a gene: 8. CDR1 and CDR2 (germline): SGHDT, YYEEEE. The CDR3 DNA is TGTGCCAGCAGCTTTATAACGGGAGGTTTAGAGACCCAGTACTTC. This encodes CASSFITGGLETQYF.

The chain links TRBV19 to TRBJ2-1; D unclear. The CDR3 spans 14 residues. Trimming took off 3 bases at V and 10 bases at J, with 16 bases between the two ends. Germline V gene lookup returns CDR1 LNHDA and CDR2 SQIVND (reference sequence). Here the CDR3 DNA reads TGTGCCAGTAGTATCATGTATAGTTCTCAGGAGCAGTTCTTC. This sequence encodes CASSIMYSSQEQFF.

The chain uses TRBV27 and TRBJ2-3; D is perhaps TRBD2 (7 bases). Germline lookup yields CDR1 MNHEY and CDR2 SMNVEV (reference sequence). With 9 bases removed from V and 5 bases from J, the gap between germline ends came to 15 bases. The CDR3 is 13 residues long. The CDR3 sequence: CASRGAAEDTQYF. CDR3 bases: TGTGCCAGTCGGGGGGCAGCCGAAGATACGCAGTATTTT.

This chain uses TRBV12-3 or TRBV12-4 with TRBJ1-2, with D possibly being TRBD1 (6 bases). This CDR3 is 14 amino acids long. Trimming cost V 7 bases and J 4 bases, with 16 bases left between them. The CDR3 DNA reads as TGTGCCAGCACGAGAACAGGGAGGTTCTATGGCTACACCTTC. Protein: CASTRTGRFYGYTF.

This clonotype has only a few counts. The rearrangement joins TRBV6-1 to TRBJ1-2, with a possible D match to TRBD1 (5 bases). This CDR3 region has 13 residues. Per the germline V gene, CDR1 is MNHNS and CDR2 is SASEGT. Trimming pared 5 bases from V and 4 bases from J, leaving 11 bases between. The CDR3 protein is CASSLPGGYGYTF. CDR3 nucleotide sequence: TGTGCCAGCAGTTTACCGGGGGGCTATGGCTACACCTTC.

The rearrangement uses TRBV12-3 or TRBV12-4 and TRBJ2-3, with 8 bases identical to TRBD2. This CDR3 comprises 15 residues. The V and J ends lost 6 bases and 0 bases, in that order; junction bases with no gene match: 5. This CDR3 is CASRLSGASTDTQYF. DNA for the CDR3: TGTGCCAGCAGGCTTAGCGGGGCGAGCACAGATACGCAGTATTTT.

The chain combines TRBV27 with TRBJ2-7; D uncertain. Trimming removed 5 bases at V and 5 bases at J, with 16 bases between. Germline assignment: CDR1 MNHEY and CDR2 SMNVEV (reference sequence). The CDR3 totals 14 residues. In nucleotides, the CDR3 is TGTGCCAGCAGTCCCCAGTGGGAATCCCACGAGCAGTACTTC. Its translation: CASSPQWESHEQYF.

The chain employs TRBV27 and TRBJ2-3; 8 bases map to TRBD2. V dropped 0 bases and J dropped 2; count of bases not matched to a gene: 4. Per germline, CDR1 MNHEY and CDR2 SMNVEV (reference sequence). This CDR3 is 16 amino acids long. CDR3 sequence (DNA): TGTGCCAGCAGTTTATCGTTAGCGGGGAACACAGATACGCAGTATTTT. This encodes CASSLSLAGNTDTQYF.